This entry lists 16 T cell receptor beta chains sequenced from one sample in a study of T cell responses to AZD1222 COVID-19 vaccine. Repertoires were generated with immunoSEQ multiplex PCR, while TCRdb's copy carries only in-frame clones and drops some. The sample records over 150,000 clones, 85% to 95% being singletons. Sample: peripheral blood, taken on day 0 of AZD1222 vaccination. These receptors were obtained from an adult in good health.

V is TRBV7-9 and J is TRBJ1-2, with D maybe TRBD1 (6 bases). Germline CDR1 SEHNR, CDR2 FQNEAQ (reference sequence). Deletions cut 1 base from V and 5 bases from J, with 11 bases between. This CDR3 contains 14 residues. The CDR3 sequence: CASSLEDRSYGYTF. Here the CDR3 DNA reads TGTGCCAGCAGCTTAGAGGACAGAAGTTATGGCTACACCTTC.

The chain links TRBV6-4 to TRBJ2-6; possibly TRBD1 or TRBD2 for D (6 bases each). CDR3 length: 16 residues. V shed 0 bases and J shed 2 bases, with 8 bases lying between them. Germline-derived CDR1 and CDR2 are MRHNA and SNTAGT. The CDR3 here is CASSDSGGAGANVLTF. CDR3 sequence (DNA): TGTGCCAGCAGTGACTCGGGGGGCGCTGGGGCCAACGTCCTGACTTTC.

The chain is built from TRBV18 and TRBJ1-2; TRBD1 might be the D (6 bases). There are 14 residues in the CDR3. CDR1 and CDR2 from the germline V gene are KGHSH and LQKENI. Trimming pared 2 bases from V and 7 bases from J, leaving 14 bases between. The CDR3 sequence: CASSPETGLAGYTF. The CDR3 nucleotides are TGTGCCAGCTCACCAGAGACAGGATTGGCTGGCTACACCTTC.

This chain connects TRBV15 to TRBJ2-1; 7 bases match TRBD1. V was clipped by 3 bases and J by 10 bases; unmatched bases: 15. CDR1 LNHNV and CDR2 YYDKDF come from the germline V gene (reference sequence). This CDR3 is 16 amino acids long. The DNA of the CDR3 is TGTGCCACCAGCAGGCGACAGGGCGGCTCCTTGAACGAGCAGTTCTTC. It is translated as CATSRRQGGSLNEQFF.

For this clone: Its ends do not fully match the called genes, so a read error is possible. CDR3 bases: TGTGCTAGCAGCTCCGGCGGGGCCAAAGAGACCCAGTACTTC. Residues: CASSSGGAKETQYF. The V and J genes are TRBV7-7 and TRBJ2-5; the D gene is possibly TRBD2 (6 bases). The CDR3 has 14 residues. Germline values: CDR1 SSHAT, CDR2 FNYEAQ (reference sequence).

V gene TRBV3-1 (or the pseudogene TRBV3-2) combines with J gene TRBJ1-1; D is ambiguous. Trimming took off 3 bases at V and 5 bases at J, with 10 bases between the two ends. Germline V gene data show CDR1 as LGHDT and CDR2 as YNNKEL (reference sequence). The CDR3 is made up of 13 amino acids. CDR3 coding DNA: TGTGCCAGCAGCCAGCAGGAAAGGACTGAAGCTTTCTTT. Amino acid sequence: CASSQQERTEAFF.

This chain connects TRBV18 to TRBJ1-6, with TRBD1 as a possible D gene (6 bases). The V gene's germline CDR1 is KGHSH and CDR2 LQKENI. The CDR3 runs 18 residues. Trimming pared 1 base from V and 3 bases from J, leaving 16 bases between. The CDR3 bases are TGTGCCAGCTCACCACTCAGGGCGGGACACCGCTATAATTCACCCCTCCACTTT. It translates to CASSPLRAGHRYNSPLHF.

The V call is TRBV5-1, the J call TRBJ1-1; D not certain. Trimming shortened V by 0 bases and J by 3 bases, and 6 bases separated the two germline ends. The length of the CDR3 is 13 residues. Per germline, CDR1 SGHRS and CDR2 YFSETQ. The CDR3 is CASSLGRDTEAFF. The DNA of the CDR3 is TGCGCCAGCAGCTTGGGTAGGGACACTGAAGCTTTCTTT.

The rearrangement links TRBV19 to TRBJ2-7; D is possibly TRBD1 (6 bases). This CDR3 region has 16 residues. The germline V and J ends were trimmed by 1 base and 5 bases, with 18 bases remaining between them. Germline CDR1 reads LNHDA; CDR2 reads SQIVND (reference sequence). As DNA, the CDR3 is TGTGCCAGTAGTATAGCCCGTGGGACAAGTGGAGACGAGCAGTACTTC. Protein sequence: CASSIARGTSGDEQYF.

CDR3 amino acids: CASSLGTGEREQYF. In DNA, the CDR3 is TGCGCCAGCAGCTTGGGGACAGGGGAAAGGGAGCAGTACTTC. V usage is TRBV5-1 and J usage is TRBJ2-7; 9 bases map to TRBD1. The length of the CDR3 is 14 residues. The V gene end was trimmed by 0 bases and the J gene end by 7 bases; junction bases not matched to a gene: 5. CDR1 SGHRS and CDR2 YFSETQ come from the germline V gene.

V and J are TRBV27 and TRBJ2-7; D may be TRBD1 (6 bases). CDR1 and CDR2 (germline): MNHEY, SMNVEV (reference sequence). V lost 5 bases, J lost 3 bases, and 14 bases lay in between. The CDR3 contains 14 residues. DNA of the CDR3: TGTGCCAGCAGTACCCTCAGGGGCCGCTACGAGCAGTACTTC. Translation gives CASSTLRGRYEQYF.

The chain employs TRBV19 and TRBJ2-1, with D maybe TRBD2 (6 bases). The V end was cut by 3 bases, the J end by 8 bases, with 17 bases between. The CDR3 length is 15 residues. The germline V gene encodes CDR1 LNHDA and CDR2 SQIVND (reference sequence). In nucleotides, the CDR3 is TGTGCCAGTAGTATGTCCCCCGGGAGTACAGATGAGCAGTTCTTC. Translating it yields CASSMSPGSTDEQFF.

The rearrangement uses TRBV7-3 and TRBJ2-6; maybe TRBD1 (6 bases). CDR3 length equals 15 residues. V lost 4 bases, J lost 2 bases, and 9 bases lay in between. Germline CDR1 and CDR2: SGHTA and FQGTGA. The CDR3 region is CASSSGQPGANVLTF. Written as DNA, the CDR3 is TGTGCCAGCAGCTCCGGACAGCCTGGGGCCAACGTCCTGACTTTC.

This clone was seen more than once but under ten times. The rearrangement joins TRBV14 to TRBJ1-2; D is ambiguous. V dropped 4 bases and J dropped 7 bases, with 19 bases sitting between them. CDR1 is SGHDN, CDR2 FVKESK, per germline. CDR3 size: 15 residues. Here the CDR3 DNA reads TGTGCCAGCAGCCCCCGGGCCGGGGAAAAGGGTGGCTACACCTTC. Translated, it gives CASSPRAGEKGGYTF.

The chain combines TRBV2 with TRBJ1-2; no reliable D call. CDR1 SNHLY and CDR2 FYNNEI come from the germline V gene. The V gene lost 5 bases and the J gene lost 7 bases, with 14 bases spanning the gap. The CDR3 is made up of 13 amino acids. CDR3 coding DNA: TGTGCCAGCAGTTCCGGGCCAAGCGGTGGCTACACCTTC. Its translation: CASSSGPSGGYTF.

This clone occurred a few times. The chain is built from TRBV7-2 and TRBJ2-7; 10 nucleotides agree with TRBD1. CDR3 size: 14 residues. V gave up 4 bases and J gave up 4 bases; unmatched junction bases: 4. Looked up from germline, CDR1 is SGHTA and CDR2 is FQGNSA. Here the CDR3 reads CASSSRDRGYEQYF. For the CDR3, the DNA is TGTGCCAGCAGCTCCCGGGACAGGGGTTACGAGCAGTACTTC.